The rows below give T cell receptor beta chains drawn from one sample of a study of blood T cell repertoires in COVID-19. TCRdb's table, derived via immunoSEQ multiplex PCR, lists solely in-frame clones and lacks some. Among 250,000 to 400,000 clones listed, about nine tenths were seen once. Material for sequencing was PBMCs or T cells enriched from blood (not recorded which). The source of these receptors is a man aged 60 to 75 who had recovered from COVID-19. Each CDR3 is given with its conserved first and last residue. The order of the fields is CDR3 protein, CDR3 DNA, D gene, J gene, clone size, V gene. The D gene is left open where the match is weak. For some rows the clone size is stated as once, few or many, or as a class when expanded; others skip it.

CASSPPGEARDDEQYF,TGTGCCAGCTCACCACCGGGAGAAGCTCGGGATGACGAGCAGTACTTC,NA,TRBJ2-7,NA,TRBV18
CASSGRQGDTEAFF,TGTGCCAGCTCAGGTAGACAGGGTGACACTGAAGCTTTCTTT,TRBD1,TRBJ1-1,NA,TRBV18
CASSYALGGGSNQPQHF,TGTGCCAGCAGTTACGCCCTGGGTGGAGGCAGCAATCAGCCCCAGCATTTT,NA,TRBJ1-5,once,TRBV6-2/TRBV6-3
CASSKNPLAGAYNEQFF,TGTGCCAGCAGCAAGAACCCCCTAGCGGGAGCATACAATGAGCAGTTCTTC,TRBD2,TRBJ2-1,once,TRBV3-1/TRBV3-2
CASSLNSGGTLMSSYNEQFF,TGTGCCAGCAGCCTCAATAGCGGGGGGACCCTTATGAGCTCCTACAATGAGCAGTTCTTC,TRBD2,TRBJ2-1,NA,TRBV5-5
CASSNKAGTSTDTQYF,TGTGCCAGCAGCAACAAAGCGGGGACTAGCACAGATACGCAGTATTTT,TRBD2,TRBJ2-3,NA,TRBV27
CASSRTNYEQYF,TGTGCCAGCAGTCGGACTAACTACGAGCAGTACTTC,NA,TRBJ2-7,NA,TRBV6-5
CASSLMSGHTGELFF,TGCGCCAGCAGCTTGATGTCTGGCCACACCGGGGAGCTGTTTTTT,NA,TRBJ2-2,few,TRBV5-1
CATSERVAGGYTGELFF,TGTGCCACCAGTGAAAGGGTCGCGGGAGGGTACACCGGGGAGCTGTTTTTT,TRBD2,TRBJ2-2,NA,TRBV24-1
CASSNNGNTIYF,TGTGCCAGCAGCAATAATGGAAACACCATATATTTT,NA,TRBJ1-3,NA,TRBV4-2
CASSPPTSGRADTQYF,TGTGCCAGCAGCCCCCCCACTAGCGGGAGGGCAGATACGCAGTATTTT,TRBD2,TRBJ2-3,NA,TRBV5-4
CASLGGRGPNTGELFF,TGTGCCAGCCTGGGGGGGCGGGGACCCAACACCGGGGAGCTGTTTTTT,NA,TRBJ2-2,NA,TRBV11-2
CASSLEGAGSYNSPLHF,TGTGCCAGCAGCCTCGAAGGGGCAGGGTCCTATAATTCACCCCTCCACTTT,NA,TRBJ1-6,NA,TRBV3-1/TRBV3-2
CASGARGMNTEAFF,TGTGCCAGCGGGGCCAGGGGGATGAACACTGAAGCTTTCTTT,TRBD1,TRBJ1-1,NA,TRBV27
CASRKSVREGSYEQYF,TGCGCCAGCAGGAAGAGTGTGCGGGAGGGCTCCTACGAGCAGTACTTC,TRBD2,TRBJ2-7,NA,TRBV5-1
CASSRSPSGTSTDTQYF,TGCGCCAGCAGCCGTTCCCCTAGCGGGACTAGCACAGATACGCAGTATTTT,TRBD2,TRBJ2-3,once,TRBV5-1
CASGRQGYEQYF,TGTGCCAGCGGCCGACAGGGTTACGAGCAGTACTTC,TRBD1,TRBJ2-7,NA,TRBV2
CAISGDRESPLHF,TGTGCCATCAGTGGGGACAGGGAATCACCCCTCCACTTT,TRBD1,TRBJ1-6,NA,TRBV10-3
CAWSQALSNQPQHF,TGTGCCTGGAGTCAGGCCCTTAGCAATCAGCCCCAGCATTTT,NA,TRBJ1-5,NA,TRBV30
CATGGGLGETQYF,TGTGCCACCGGCGGGGGTTTGGGAGAGACCCAGTACTTC,TRBD2,TRBJ2-5,NA,TRBV10-3
CASSLRGAGVNEKLFF,TGTGCCAGCAGCTTAAGAGGCGCAGGGGTTAATGAAAAACTGTTTTTT,NA,TRBJ1-4,NA,TRBV7-9
CASSLGGAPGTDTQYF,TGCGCCAGCAGCTTGGGTGGGGCTCCCGGCACAGATACGCAGTATTTT,NA,TRBJ2-3,NA,TRBV5-1
CASSLNKNYGYTF,TGTGCCAGCAGCTTAAACAAGAACTATGGCTACACCTTC,NA,TRBJ1-2,NA,TRBV7-6
CASSFSTSGGETQYF,TGCGCCAGCAGCTTTTCGACTAGCGGGGGGGAGACCCAGTACTTC,TRBD2,TRBJ2-5,few,TRBV5-1
CSVARAGPNYGYTF,TGCAGCGTTGCACGGGCAGGGCCAAACTATGGCTACACCTTC,NA,TRBJ1-2,NA,TRBV29-1
CASSQTAQTRGTEAFF,TGTGCCAGCAGCCAAACGGCCCAAACACGAGGGACTGAAGCTTTCTTT,NA,TRBJ1-1,NA,TRBV3-1/TRBV3-2
CASSMSLMNTEAFF,TGTGCCAGTAGTATGAGTTTGATGAACACTGAAGCTTTCTTT,NA,TRBJ1-1,NA,TRBV19
CAWAGQAYNEQFF,TGTGCCTGGGCGGGACAGGCTTACAATGAGCAGTTCTTC,TRBD1,TRBJ2-1,NA,TRBV30
CASSHKRENSGYTF,TGTGCCAGCAGTCACAAAAGGGAGAATAGTGGCTACACCTTC,NA,TRBJ1-2,NA,TRBV6-2/TRBV6-3
CAIRQVFSEAFF,TGTGCCATAAGACAGGTCTTCTCTGAAGCTTTCTTT,NA,TRBJ1-1,NA,TRBV6-5
CASSLGQSGNTIYF,TGCGCCAGCAGCTTGGGACAGTCTGGAAACACCATATATTTT,NA,TRBJ1-3,once,TRBV5-1
CSVGQGNGYEQYF,TGCAGCGTTGGACAGGGGAATGGTTACGAGCAGTACTTC,TRBD1,TRBJ2-7,NA,TRBV29-1
CASSLAPEQGMKAFF,TGTGCCAGCAGCTTAGCGCCCGAACAGGGGATGAAAGCTTTCTTT,TRBD1,TRBJ1-1,NA,TRBV7-6
CSVGGEYYGYTF,TGCAGCGTTGGAGGAGAGTACTATGGCTACACCTTC,NA,TRBJ1-2,NA,TRBV29-1
CASTPSGGNTEAFF,TGTGCCAGCACCCCCTCGGGAGGGAACACTGAAGCTTTCTTT,NA,TRBJ1-1,NA,TRBV7-2
CASSIGPTAGSYGYTF,TGTGCCAGCAGCATCGGCCCCACCGCGGGGTCCTATGGCTACACCTTC,NA,TRBJ1-2,NA,TRBV13
CASSHGTTTGELFF,TGCGCCAGCAGCCACGGGACAACCACCGGGGAGCTGTTTTTT,NA,TRBJ2-2,NA,TRBV5-1
CASSYPGSPLHF,TGTGCCAGCAGTTACCCCGGGTCACCCCTCCACTTT,NA,TRBJ1-6,few,TRBV6-5
CASRTGTGVHNEQFF,TGTGCCAGCAGAACCGGGACAGGGGTACACAATGAGCAGTTCTTC,TRBD1,TRBJ2-1,NA,TRBV6-5
CASSLYNLPDTEAFF,TGTGCCAGCAGCTTATATAACCTCCCGGACACTGAAGCTTTCTTT,NA,TRBJ1-1,once,TRBV7-9
CASGLSEQYF,TGTGCCAGCGGTCTGAGCGAGCAGTACTTC,NA,TRBJ2-7,NA,TRBV27
CASSSQPRGMNTEAFF,TGCGCCAGCAGCTCCCAACCCAGGGGCATGAACACTGAAGCTTTCTTT,NA,TRBJ1-1,NA,TRBV5-1
CAISESRGTLNQPQHF,TGTGCCATCAGTGAGTCAAGGGGGACACTTAATCAGCCCCAGCATTTT,NA,TRBJ1-5,NA,TRBV10-3
CASSLVHAYNEKLFF,TGCGCCAGCAGCTTGGTACATGCTTATAATGAAAAACTGTTTTTT,NA,TRBJ1-4,NA,TRBV5-1
CASNPGLNTEAFF,TGTGCCAGCAACCCAGGCCTGAACACTGAAGCTTTCTTT,NA,TRBJ1-1,NA,TRBV12-3/TRBV12-4
CASSTNRGTSNYYEQYF,TGCGCCAGCAGCACGAACAGGGGAACATCCAACTACTACGAGCAGTACTTC,TRBD1,TRBJ2-7,NA,TRBV5-1
CASSTSGRADTQYF,TGTGCCAGTTCGACTAGCGGGAGGGCAGATACGCAGTATTTT,TRBD2,TRBJ2-3,NA,TRBV19
CASSPRTGKNQPQHF,TGTGCCAGCAGCCCACGGACAGGGAAGAATCAGCCCCAGCATTTT,TRBD1,TRBJ1-5,NA,TRBV5-6
CASSLGQTYEQYF,TGTGCCAGCAGCCTGGGACAGACCTACGAGCAGTACTTC,TRBD1,TRBJ2-7,NA,TRBV6-2/TRBV6-3
CASSHPPQGSGNTIYF,TGTGCCAGCAGCCATCCTCCTCAGGGCTCTGGAAACACCATATATTTT,NA,TRBJ1-3,few,TRBV3-1/TRBV3-2
CATTEWAGPYNEQFF,TGTGCCACCACCGAGTGGGCAGGGCCATACAATGAGCAGTTCTTC,NA,TRBJ2-1,NA,TRBV27
CASSLTPGQPYF,TGTGCCAGCAGCTTAACGCCGGGACAACCGTACTTC,NA,TRBJ2-5,NA,TRBV7-2
CASSMFPSDTEAFF,TGTGCCAGTAGTATGTTCCCATCGGACACTGAAGCTTTCTTT,NA,TRBJ1-1,NA,TRBV19
CASSFGTGGIMNTEAFF,TGTGCCAGCAGCTTTGGGACAGGGGGAATCATGAACACTGAAGCTTTCTTT,TRBD1,TRBJ1-1,NA,TRBV7-9
CATSRGQGSYNEQFF,TGTGCCACCAGCAGGGGACAGGGTTCCTACAATGAGCAGTTCTTC,TRBD1,TRBJ2-1,NA,TRBV15
CASSYSRGDGYTF,TGTGCCAGCAGTTACTCCAGGGGCGATGGCTACACCTTC,NA,TRBJ1-2,NA,TRBV6-5
CSVTQGASGNQPQHF,TGCAGCGTTACTCAGGGGGCCTCTGGCAATCAGCCCCAGCATTTT,TRBD1,TRBJ1-5,few,TRBV29-1